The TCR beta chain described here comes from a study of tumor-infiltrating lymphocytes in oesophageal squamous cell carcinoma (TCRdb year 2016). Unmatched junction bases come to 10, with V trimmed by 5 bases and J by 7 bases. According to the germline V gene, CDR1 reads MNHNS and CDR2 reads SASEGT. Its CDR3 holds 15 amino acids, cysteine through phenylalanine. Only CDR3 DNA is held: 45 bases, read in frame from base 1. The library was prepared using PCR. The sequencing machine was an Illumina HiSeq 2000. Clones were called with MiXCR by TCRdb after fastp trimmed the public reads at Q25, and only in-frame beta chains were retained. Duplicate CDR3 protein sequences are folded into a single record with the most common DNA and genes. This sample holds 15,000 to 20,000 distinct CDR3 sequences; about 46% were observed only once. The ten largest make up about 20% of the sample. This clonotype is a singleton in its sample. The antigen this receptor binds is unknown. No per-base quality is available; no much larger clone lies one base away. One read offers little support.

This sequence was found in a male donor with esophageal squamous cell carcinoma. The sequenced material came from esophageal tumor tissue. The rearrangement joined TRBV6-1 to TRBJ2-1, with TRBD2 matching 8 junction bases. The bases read TGTGCCAGCAGTACCGGGACTAGTTGGTTTAATGAGCAGTTCTTC. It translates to CASSTGTSWFNEQFF.